The source of this TCR beta chain is a study of T cell repertoires in cytomegalovirus infection. Study summary: Well-studied HLA-B-restricted CMV epitopes were used in the study alongside recently identified HLA-C-restricted ones.

This clonotype was seen a handful of times. Antigen: not known. This CDR3 is 15 amino acids long. Germline CDR1 reads MNHEY; CDR2 reads SVGEGT. J gave up 5 bases and V 6 bases, and 11 bases lay outside the gene matches. TCRdb reprocessed the reads via MiXCR and lists one record per CDR3 protein. Among hundreds of thousands of distinct CDR3 sequences listed, approximately 32% were seen once. The chain links TRBV6-2 or TRBV6-3 to TRBJ1-2, with 8 nucleotides matching TRBD1. This specimen was cultured CD8+ T cells from PBMCs, taken from culture after CMV antigen stimulation. The source is a human donor in good health (CMV status not recorded). Some clones in this sample may be carry-over from other donors' samples. The CDR3 coding sequence is TGTGCCAGCAGCGAATTCCAGGGGGCTGGATATGGCTACACCTTC. Protein: CASSEFQGAGYGYTF.